Below are 4 T cell receptor beta chains sequenced from a single sample in a study of OX40 agonist ivuxolimab in advanced cancers. Clones were sequenced by immunoSEQ multiplex PCR, and TCRdb holds only the in-frame ones, with some missing. The repertoire holds roughly 77,000 clones, with 84% as singletons. The sample consisted of CD4+ or CD8+ T cells sorted from blood, taken in a trial of the OX40 agonist ivuxolimab. The origin of the receptors is an adult with an advanced solid tumor such as melanoma, head and neck, liver or kidney cancer.

The V and J genes are TRBV6-5 and TRBJ1-5; 7 nucleotides align to TRBD1. Germline trimming cut 4 bases from V and 0 bases from J; bases unmatched to any gene: 3. The CDR3 runs 15 residues. Germline lookup yields CDR1 MNHEY and CDR2 SVGAGI. Here the CDR3 DNA reads TGTGCCAGCAGTTCTGGACAGGTTAGCAATCAGCCCCAGCATTTT. The encoded protein is CASSSGQVSNQPQHF.

This chain links TRBV6-1 with TRBJ2-7, with D tentatively TRBD1 or TRBD2 (6 bases each). This CDR3 has 15 residues. Trimming cost V 3 bases and J 3 bases, with 15 bases left between them. CDR1 is MNHNS and CDR2 is SASEGT in the germline V gene. As DNA, the CDR3 is TGTGCCAGCAGTGAGGAGGGACACCTAGTCTACGAGCAGTACTTC. This sequence encodes CASSEEGHLVYEQYF.

Only a few counts were recorded for this clone. Distinct nucleotide sequences in the sample also encode this CDR3. The rearrangement links TRBV30 to TRBJ2-5, with a weak D call TRBD2 (6 bases). The V gene's germline CDR1 is GTSNPN and CDR2 SVGIG (reference sequence). Trimming took 1 base from V and 3 from J, leaving 9 bases between them. The CDR3 runs 13 residues. The CDR3 DNA reads TGTGCCTGGAGTGGGGGGACTGAAGAGACCCAGTACTTC. Translating gives CAWSGGTEETQYF.

The V and J genes are TRBV19 and TRBJ1-4, with TRBD1 matching over 9 bases. The CDR3 runs to 14 residues. Germline V CDR1 and CDR2: LNHDA, SQIVND (reference sequence). V shed 6 bases and J 7 bases; nucleotides not matched to a gene: 6. The CDR3 DNA is TGTGCCAGTAGAGACAGGGGGGGAAGTGAAAAACTGTTTTTT. It translates to CASRDRGGSEKLFF.